Below are 30 T cell receptor beta chains sequenced from a single sample in a study of T-cell memory formation after mild COVID-19. TCRdb recomputed calls from the 5' RACE reads with MiXCR, one row per CDR3 protein. The sample includes approximately 300,000 distinct CDR3 sequences, approximately 15% of them seen just once. Sequenced: PBMCs or a T cell subset sorted from them (not recorded which). The source is a man younger than 35 who had mild COVID-19 (a few samples of this study predate the infection). Cell type and time point are not known.

V gene TRBV6-2 or TRBV6-3 combines with J gene TRBJ1-1; D not resolved. The germline gives CDR1 MNHEY, CDR2 SVGEGT. The V end was cut by 0 bases, the J end by 5 bases, with 13 bases between. The CDR3 spans 15 residues. CDR3 in amino acids: CASSYSRGSGTEAFF. The CDR3 nucleotides read TGTGCCAGCAGTTACTCGAGAGGATCGGGGACTGAAGCTTTCTTT.

This clonotype was seen more than once but under ten times. The gene calls are TRBV6-2 or TRBV6-3 and TRBJ1-2; TRBD1 is a possible D gene (5 bases). CDR3 size: 15 residues. Germline CDR1 and CDR2: MNHEY and SVGEGT. Trimming removed 1 base at V and 1 base at J, with 10 bases between. CDR3 region: CASSYLTEHNYGYTF. CDR3 sequence (DNA): TGTGCCAGCAGTTACTTGACAGAGCATAACTATGGCTACACCTTC.

The chain employs TRBV27 and TRBJ2-7; 7 bases align to TRBD1. The junction had 3 bases not matched to a gene; V was cut back by 4 bases and J by 0 bases. CDR1 MNHEY and CDR2 SMNVEV come from the germline V gene (reference sequence). The CDR3 is made up of 14 amino acids. CDR3 sequence (DNA): TGTGCCAGCAGTTCGACAGGGAGCTCCTACGAGCAGTACGTC. Its protein is CASSSTGSSYEQYV.

The V and J genes are TRBV10-1 and TRBJ2-3; tentative D call: TRBD2 (7 bases). The ends were cut back, 2 bases at V and 2 bases at J, with 14 bases in the middle. Germline V gene data show CDR1 as WNHNN and CDR2 as SYGVQD (reference sequence). CDR3 size: 16 residues. The CDR3 nucleotides read TGCGCCAGCAGTGAGGTTTGGGGGGGCATCACAGATACGCAGTATTTT. Its protein product is CASSEVWGGITDTQYF.

The V gene is TRBV7-9, the J gene TRBJ2-3; D remains ambiguous. The V end lost 1 base, the J end lost 5 bases, and 10 bases lay between the germline ends. This CDR3 region has 14 residues. Germline V gene sequence: CDR1 SEHNR, CDR2 FQNEAQ (reference sequence). The CDR3 DNA is TGTGCCAGCAGCTTAGGACGCTTGCAAGATACGCAGTATTTT. This sequence encodes CASSLGRLQDTQYF.

This clonotype was seen repeatedly, ten times or more. The chain joins TRBV7-6 to TRBJ2-7, with 8 bases that match TRBD1. The germline CDR1 and CDR2 sequences are SGHVS and FNYEAQ. V lost 5 bases and J lost 2; bases outside the gene matches: 8. The CDR3 has 15 amino acids. The CDR3 bases are TGTGCCAGCAGCGTACGACAGGGGTCCACCTACGAGCAGTACTTC. This gives the protein CASSVRQGSTYEQYF. The entire variable domain, with the rest obtained from reference TRBV7-6 and TRBJ2-7, is as follows: GAGVSQSPRYKVTKRGQDVALRCDPISGHVSLYWYRQALGQGPEFLTYFNYEAQQDKSGLPNDRFSAERPEGSISTLTIQRTEQRDSAMYRCASSVRQGSTYEQYFGPGTRLTVT.

This clonotype was picked up a small number of times. The V call is TRBV7-3, the J call TRBJ2-7, with D tentatively TRBD2 (5 bases). Germline CDR1 SGHTA, CDR2 FQGTGA. V lost 5 bases, J lost 3 bases, and 17 bases lay in between. The CDR3 spans 15 residues. The CDR3 nucleotides are TGTGCCAGCAGCCCCGACCCGGGATTTCTCTACGAGCAGTACTTC. This translates into CASSPDPGFLYEQYF.

This clonotype was seen a few times. The rearrangement joins TRBV20-1 to TRBJ1-5; D is perhaps TRBD1 (5 bases). The CDR3 is 13 residues long. CDR1 is DFQATT, CDR2 SNEGSKA, per germline (reference sequence). V gave up 1 base and J gave up 6 bases, with 10 bases separating them. CDR3 in amino acids: CSARVGATQPQHF. The CDR3 nucleotides are TGCAGTGCTAGAGTTGGGGCAACTCAGCCCCAGCATTTT.

The table lists this clonotype with a few counts. The chain uses TRBV6-5 and TRBJ2-7; tentative D call: TRBD1 (6 bases). V was clipped by 2 bases and J by 3 bases, with 14 bases between them. CDR3 length equals 15 residues. Germline CDR1 is MNHEY and CDR2 is SVGAGI. The chain's CDR3 is CASSYAQGLGYEQYF. The CDR3 DNA reads TGTGCCAGCAGTTACGCACAGGGATTAGGCTACGAGCAGTACTTC.

The V gene is TRBV25-1, the J gene TRBJ2-3; TRBD2 is a possible D gene (6 bases). Germline V gives CDR1 MGHDK, CDR2 SYGVNS. The CDR3 loop spans 15 amino acids. V was clipped by 6 bases and J by 2 bases, with 15 bases between them. The DNA for the CDR3 is TGTGCCAGCAGGGGGGTCGGAGGGAACACAGATACGCAGTATTTT. The encoded protein is CASRGVGGNTDTQYF. Drawing the rest from reference TRBV25-1 and TRBJ2-3, the complete variable domain is EADIYQTPRYLVIGTGKKITLECSQTMGHDKMYWYQQDPGMELHLIHYSYGVNSTEKGDLSSESTVSRIRTEHFPLTLESARPSHTSQYLCASRGVGGNTDTQYFGPGTRLTVL.

The chain recombines TRBV15 with TRBJ1-1; 7 nucleotides line up with TRBD1. Losses at the gene ends were 5 bases for V and 7 bases for J; bases not matched to a gene: 10. CDR1 and CDR2 from the germline V gene are LNHNV and YYDKDF (reference sequence). The length of the CDR3 is 14 residues. Here the CDR3 reads CATSEQGTASEAFF. For the CDR3, the DNA is TGTGCCACCAGCGAGCAAGGGACAGCCAGTGAAGCTTTCTTT.

The chain combines TRBV7-2 with TRBJ2-7; the D gene is possibly TRBD2 (6 bases). V lost 5 bases and J lost 0, with 14 bases in between. From germline, CDR1 is SGHTA and CDR2 FQGNSA. This CDR3 is built from 15 residues. CDR3 sequence reads: CASSGDLITSYEQYF. CDR3 coding DNA: TGTGCCAGCAGCGGGGACTTAATCACCTCCTACGAGCAGTACTTC.

This clonotype has just a few counts. The rearrangement uses TRBV6-1 and TRBJ2-1; 8 bases are shared with TRBD2. V was clipped by 8 bases and J by 8 bases; unmatched bases: 14. The CDR3 has 15 residues. CDR1 and CDR2 (germline): MNHNS, SASEGT. Here the CDR3 reads CASGGPGLGHHEQFF. In DNA, the CDR3 is TGTGCCAGCGGGGGACCGGGACTAGGTCATCATGAGCAGTTCTTC.

The chain carries TRBV28 and TRBJ2-3; 15 nucleotides align to TRBD2. The germline CDR1 and CDR2 sequences are MDHEN and SYDVKM. The V segment lost 5 bases and the J segment 8 bases; nucleotides outside the gene matches: 5. This CDR3 is built from 15 residues. The CDR3 here is CASSGTSGGFGTQYF. The CDR3 DNA follows: TGTGCCAGCAGTGGGACTAGCGGGGGGTTTGGTACGCAGTATTTT.

This clonotype was counted a few times. This CDR3 is CATSDSGTYDTDTQYF. CDR3 nucleotides: TGTGCCACCAGTGATTCCGGGACTTACGACACAGATACGCAGTATTTT. V and J are TRBV24-1 and TRBJ2-3, with TRBD2 as a possible D gene (6 bases). CDR1 is KGHDR and CDR2 is SFDVKD in the germline V gene. The CDR3 runs to 16 residues. V dropped 2 bases and J dropped 2 bases, with 13 bases sitting between them.

This clonotype has just a few counts. The gene calls are TRBV4-3 and TRBJ2-1; TRBD2 matches 9 bases. V shed 4 bases, J shed 9 bases, and the junction held 16 bases outside the gene matches. This CDR3 has 17 amino acids. The germline V gene has CDR1 LGHNA and CDR2 YSLEER. The DNA of the CDR3 is TGCGCCAGCAGCCCCAAACTAGCGGGCGCCCGACGTGGTGAGCAGTTCTTC. Protein sequence: CASSPKLAGARRGEQFF.

This chain connects TRBV11-2 to TRBJ1-6; the D gene is possibly TRBD1 (6 bases). Trimming left V 6 bases short and J 7 bases short, with 13 bases between. Germline V gene data show CDR1 as SGHAT and CDR2 as FQNNGV. This CDR3 contains 14 residues. The CDR3 sequence is CASRLRQGNSPLHF. The DNA of the CDR3 is TGTGCCAGCAGGCTCCGCCAGGGGAATTCACCCCTCCACTTT.

The CDR3 DNA reads as TGTGCCAGCAGTGAGGGGGACAGGGAAGCTTTCTTT. Protein sequence: CASSEGDREAFF. The rearrangement links TRBV25-1 to TRBJ1-1; 8 nucleotides align to TRBD1. The CDR3 sequence is 12 residues long. With 3 bases clipped from V and 8 bases from J, the junction kept 2 bases outside the gene matches. CDR1 MGHDK and CDR2 SYGVNS come from the germline V gene.

CDR3 bases: TGTGCCAGCACCGCAGTCCTTGGAGGGAACACTGAAGCTTTCTTT. It translates to CASTAVLGGNTEAFF. This chain joins TRBV9 and TRBJ1-1; no firm D call. Deletions cut 6 bases from V and 1 base from J, with 16 bases between. The CDR3 spans 15 residues. Germline V CDR1 and CDR2: SGDLS, YYNGEE.

The V gene is TRBV28, the J gene TRBJ2-3, with a weak D call TRBD1 (6 bases). V lost 4 bases, J lost 1 base, and 27 bases lay in between. Germline lookup yields CDR1 MDHEN and CDR2 SYDVKM. This CDR3 has 20 amino acids. The CDR3 spells CASSSYRVLTTRNGTDTQYF. In nucleotides, the CDR3 is TGTGCCAGCAGTTCCTACAGGGTACTCACCACTCGGAACGGCACAGATACGCAGTATTTT.

This clonotype turned up a few times. This sequence joins TRBV7-2 and TRBJ2-3; D gene ambiguous. V was pared by 1 base and J by 2 bases, with 7 bases between. This CDR3 contains 14 residues. CDR1 and CDR2 from the germline V gene are SGHTA and FQGNSA. CDR3 amino acids: CASSLEPPTDTQYF. CDR3 nucleotides: TGTGCCAGCAGCTTAGAGCCCCCCACAGATACGCAGTATTTT.

This clonotype was seen a few times. This chain uses TRBV12-3 or TRBV12-4 with TRBJ1-5; D unclear. Trimming pared 3 bases from V and 5 bases from J, leaving 11 bases between. The CDR3 consists of 14 residues. The CDR3 nucleotides are TGTGCCAGCAGTTTTTCAGACACCTATCAGCCCCAGCATTTT. Translation: CASSFSDTYQPQHF.

V and J are TRBV18 and TRBJ2-5, with D possibly TRBD2 on 5 matching bases. Trimming pared 4 bases from V and 6 bases from J, leaving 6 bases between. Germline V lookup: CDR1 KGHSH, CDR2 LQKENI. The CDR3 totals 11 residues. CDR3 sequence (DNA): TGTGCCAGCTCACGGGAGAAGACCCAGTACTTC. Protein sequence: CASSREKTQYF.

This clonotype has just a few counts. This chain connects TRBV6-1 to TRBJ1-1; D is ambiguous. The CDR3 is 11 residues long. Germline-derived CDR1 and CDR2 are MNHNS and SASEGT. Trimming left V 3 bases short and J 8 bases short, with 7 bases between. CDR3 amino acids: CASSEGGEAFF. CDR3 sequence (DNA): TGTGCCAGCAGTGAGGGAGGAGAAGCTTTCTTT.

The chain uses TRBV5-1 and TRBJ1-1; D is undetermined. CDR3 length equals 16 residues. V lost 1 base to trimming and J lost 4 bases, with 17 bases between them. Per the germline V gene, CDR1 is SGHRS and CDR2 is YFSETQ. CDR3: CASSLNYGPRVTEAFF. The CDR3, as DNA: TGCGCCAGCAGCTTGAATTACGGGCCGAGAGTCACTGAAGCTTTCTTT.

This clonotype was observed many times. The J gene is TRBJ2-7, the V gene TRBV12-3 or TRBV12-4; D might be TRBD1 or TRBD2, each matching 5 bases. The CDR3 extends over 14 amino acids. V was clipped by 4 bases and J by 3 bases, with 13 bases between them. Here the CDR3 DNA reads TGTGCCAGCAGTTCAGGGACCGGGTTCTACGAGCAGTACTTC. It codes for CASSSGTGFYEQYF.

CDR3 coding DNA: TGCGCCAGCAGCCAAACCGGGACTAGCGGTAACACCGGGGAGCTGTTTTTT. Translation gives CASSQTGTSGNTGELFF. V is TRBV4-3 and J is TRBJ2-2, with 11 bases lining up with TRBD2. This CDR3 comprises 17 residues. From germline, CDR1 is LGHNA and CDR2 YSLEER. Unmatched junction bases numbered 4, after V lost 2 bases and J lost 2 bases.

This clonotype was observed a handful of times. The chain has TRBV7-2 and TRBJ1-3; no definite D call. Germline-derived CDR1 and CDR2 are SGHTA and FQGNSA. The CDR3 has 15 amino acids. Between the trimmed V and J ends, which lost 1 base and 2 bases, there was a span of 9 bases. The CDR3 region has the DNA TGTGCCAGCAGCTTAGACCGCGGGGCTGGAAACACCATATATTTT. It specifies CASSLDRGAGNTIYF.

The chain carries TRBV5-6 and TRBJ1-1; TRBD1 might be the D (6 bases). V gave up 4 bases and J gave up 5 bases, with 18 bases separating them. CDR3 length equals 15 residues. Germline lookup yields CDR1 SGHDT and CDR2 YYEEEE. The CDR3 sequence is CASSDLTQGGTEAFF. The CDR3 DNA follows: TGTGCCAGCAGCGACCTAACACAGGGAGGAACTGAAGCTTTCTTT.

In its sample, this clonotype was seen a few times. J is TRBJ1-1 and V is TRBV7-9; D is ambiguous. V was trimmed by 5 bases and J by 0 bases, leaving 13 bases between them. Germline CDR1 SEHNR, CDR2 FQNEAQ (reference sequence). The CDR3 totals 15 residues. The CDR3 sequence: CASSAAAALNTEAFF. In DNA, the CDR3 is TGTGCCAGCAGCGCAGCGGCAGCCCTGAACACTGAAGCTTTCTTT.